This T cell receptor (beta chain) stems from a study of blood T cells in healthy people across ages. Study results and caveats: Measured against age, TCR beta diversity per million T cells decreased in a roughly linear manner.

Donors were healthy Caucasian individuals from Russia aged about 6 to 90. Regarding this clonotype: Its antigen is still unknown.

A second roughly 6 to 11 cycle PCR used barcoded and J-beta primers. TCRdb redid the calling of the 5' RACE reads with MiXCR, one entry per CDR3 protein. Of 1.5 million to 2 million distinct CDR3 sequences listed, around 48% are singletons. This clonotype was sampled from a woman aged 40 to 50 in good health. Source material: blood.

The CDR3 DNA reads as TGTGCCAGCGGGCGGACAGACGAAAAACTGTTTTTT. The encoded protein is CASGRTDEKLFF. V is TRBV7-9 and J is TRBJ1-4; D perhaps matches TRBD1 (6 bases). Looked up from germline, CDR1 is SEHNR and CDR2 is FQNEAQ (reference sequence). This CDR3 is 12 amino acids long. V was clipped by 8 bases and J by 8 bases, with 12 bases between them.